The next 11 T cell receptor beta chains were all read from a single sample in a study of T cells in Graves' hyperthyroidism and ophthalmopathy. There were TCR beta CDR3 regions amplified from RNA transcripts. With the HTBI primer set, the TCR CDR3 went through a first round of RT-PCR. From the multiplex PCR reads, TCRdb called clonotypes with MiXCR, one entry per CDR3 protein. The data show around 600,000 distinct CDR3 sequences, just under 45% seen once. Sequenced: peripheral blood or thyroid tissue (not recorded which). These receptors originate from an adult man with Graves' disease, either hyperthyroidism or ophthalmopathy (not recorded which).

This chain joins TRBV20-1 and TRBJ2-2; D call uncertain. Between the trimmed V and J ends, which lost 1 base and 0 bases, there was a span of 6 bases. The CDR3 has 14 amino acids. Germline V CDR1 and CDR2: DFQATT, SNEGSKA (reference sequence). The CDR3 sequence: CSARGLTNTGELFF. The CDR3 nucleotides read TGCAGTGCTAGAGGACTCACGAACACCGGGGAGCTGTTTTTT.

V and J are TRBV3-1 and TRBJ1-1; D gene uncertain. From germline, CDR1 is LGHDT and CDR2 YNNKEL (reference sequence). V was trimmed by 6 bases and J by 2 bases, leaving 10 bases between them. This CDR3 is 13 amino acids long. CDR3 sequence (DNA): TGTGCCAGCAGGGCCCATTTAAACACTGAAGCTTTCTTT. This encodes CASRAHLNTEAFF.

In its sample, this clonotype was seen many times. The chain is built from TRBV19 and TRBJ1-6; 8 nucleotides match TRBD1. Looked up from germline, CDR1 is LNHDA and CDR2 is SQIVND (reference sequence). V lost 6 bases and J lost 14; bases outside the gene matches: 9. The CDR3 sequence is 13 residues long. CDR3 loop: CASRGDRTGTLHF. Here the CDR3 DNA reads TGTGCCAGTAGAGGGGACAGGACCGGAACCCTCCACTTT.

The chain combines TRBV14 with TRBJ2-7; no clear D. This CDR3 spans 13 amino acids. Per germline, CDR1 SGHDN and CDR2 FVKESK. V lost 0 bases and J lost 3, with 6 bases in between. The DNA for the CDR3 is TGTGCCAGCAGCCAAGACTCCATCTACGAGCAGTACTTC. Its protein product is CASSQDSIYEQYF.

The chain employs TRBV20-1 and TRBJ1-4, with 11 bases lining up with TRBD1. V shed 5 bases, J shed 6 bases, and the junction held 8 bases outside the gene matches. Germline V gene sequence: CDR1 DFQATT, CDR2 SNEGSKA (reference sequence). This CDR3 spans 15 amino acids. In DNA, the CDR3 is TGCAGTGCTCGTCCGGCGGGACAGGGGGATGAAAAACTGTTTTTT. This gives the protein CSARPAGQGDEKLFF.

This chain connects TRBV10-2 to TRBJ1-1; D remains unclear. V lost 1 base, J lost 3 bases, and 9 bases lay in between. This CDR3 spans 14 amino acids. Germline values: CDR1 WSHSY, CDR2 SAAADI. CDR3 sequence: CASSEYVGDTEAFF. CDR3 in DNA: TGCGCCAGCAGTGAGTACGTCGGCGACACTGAAGCTTTCTTT.

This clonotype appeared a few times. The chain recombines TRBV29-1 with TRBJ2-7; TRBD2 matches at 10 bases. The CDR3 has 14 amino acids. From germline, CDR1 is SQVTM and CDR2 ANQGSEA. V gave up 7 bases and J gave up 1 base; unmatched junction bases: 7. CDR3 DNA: TGCAGCGCCAAACCTAGCGGGAGATCCTACGAGCAGTACTTC. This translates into CSAKPSGRSYEQYF.

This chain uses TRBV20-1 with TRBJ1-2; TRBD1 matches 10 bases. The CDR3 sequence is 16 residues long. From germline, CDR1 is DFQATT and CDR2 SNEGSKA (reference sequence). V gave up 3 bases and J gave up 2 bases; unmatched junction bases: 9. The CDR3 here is CSASPPGTGENYGYTF. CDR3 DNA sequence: TGCAGTGCTAGCCCCCCCGGGACAGGGGAAAACTATGGCTACACCTTC.

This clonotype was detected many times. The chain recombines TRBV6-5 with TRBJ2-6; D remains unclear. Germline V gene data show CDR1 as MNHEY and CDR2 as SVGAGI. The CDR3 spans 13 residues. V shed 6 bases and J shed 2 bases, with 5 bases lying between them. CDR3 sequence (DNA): TGTGCCAGCAGGGACCCTGGGGCCAACGTCCTGACTTTC. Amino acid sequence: CASRDPGANVLTF.

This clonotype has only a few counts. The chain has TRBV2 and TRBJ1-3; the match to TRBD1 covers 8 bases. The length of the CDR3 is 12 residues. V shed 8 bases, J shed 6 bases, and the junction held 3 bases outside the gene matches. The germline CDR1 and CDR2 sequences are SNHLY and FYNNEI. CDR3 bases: TGTGCCAGCTGGGGACAGGCAAACACCATATATTTT. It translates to CASWGQANTIYF.

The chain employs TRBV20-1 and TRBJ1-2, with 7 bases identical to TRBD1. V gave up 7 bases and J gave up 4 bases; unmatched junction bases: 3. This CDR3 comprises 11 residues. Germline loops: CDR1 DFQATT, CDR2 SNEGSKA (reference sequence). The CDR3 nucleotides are TGCAGTGTGACAGGGACCTATGGCTACACCTTC. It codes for CSVTGTYGYTF.